The entry below gives a single T cell receptor (beta chain) sequence along with its context. V shed 2 bases and J shed 6 bases, with 9 bases lying between them. CDR1 and CDR2 (germline): SEHNR, FQNEAQ (reference sequence). The CDR3 extends over 13 amino acids. The data were taken from a study of CD8 T cells in Susac syndrome. RNA, at about 0.5 to 1 ug, was reverse transcribed with random hexamers. immunoSEQ multiplex PCR amplified TCR beta CDR3 across 54 Vbeta, 13 Jbeta. Each CDR3 protein gets one entry after TCRdb re-called the immunoSEQ multiplex PCR reads with MiXCR. This sample has fewer than 150,000 distinct CDR3 sequences, with 90% to 95% found just once. CD8+ and CD4+ T cells circulating in blood were sequenced for TCR beta. Controls were healthy donors chosen to match patients in age and sex. Negative isolation was used for CD8+ and CD4+ T cells, and FACS enrichment was applied to TEMRA cells.

The specimen sequenced was CD8+ T cells from PBMCs. The clonotype originates from a human donor in good health. This sequence joins TRBV7-9 and TRBJ2-3; D gene ambiguous. CDR3 region: CASSLWVKDTQYF. CDR3 in DNA: TGTGCCAGCAGCTTATGGGTTAAGGATACGCAGTATTTT.